These 27 T cell receptor beta chains were sequenced from one sample in a study of early stage breast cancer tumors (dated by TCRdb to about 2017). The protocol used for the library was the immunoSEQ multiplex PCR assay. TCRdb carries this immuneACCESS record with in-frame sequences only. Its versions omit some clonotypes, under half of them owing to an unresolved V gene in the studies checked, with the rest unexplained. The sample table lists fewer than 25,000 clones, less than 75% of them with a count of one. Just under 10% of the sample rests with the top ten. Sequences were obtained from breast tumor tissue. These receptors were taken from a person in their sixties or seventies with breast cancer.

The chain is built from TRBV27 and TRBJ1-4, with D unresolved. The length of the CDR3 is 17 residues. Trimming took 7 bases from V and 8 from J, leaving 26 bases between them. Germline CDR1 MNHEY, CDR2 SMNVEV (reference sequence). CDR3 residues: CASTPLAVNVMREKLFF. CDR3 DNA sequence: TGTGCCAGCACCCCCTTGGCCGTAAACGTAATGAGGGAAAAACTGTTTTTT.

This clone came up once. The chain uses TRBV19 and TRBJ2-7, with 7 bases that match TRBD2. The CDR3 contains 16 residues. The V segment lost 3 bases and the J segment 2 bases; nucleotides outside the gene matches: 10. Germline CDR1 LNHDA, CDR2 SQIVND (reference sequence). CDR3 nucleotide sequence: TGTGCCAGTAGTATTAAGTTCCCTAGCGGCCCCTACGAGCAGTACTTC. Its translation is CASSIKFPSGPYEQYF.

The gene calls are TRBV30 and TRBJ2-6; 7 nucleotides match TRBD1. Germline CDR1 reads GTSNPN; CDR2 reads SVGIG (reference sequence). The length of the CDR3 is 15 residues. Germline trimming cut 2 bases from V and 0 bases from J; bases unmatched to any gene: 1. The CDR3 DNA reads as TGTGCCTGGAGTCCAGGGGGCTCTGGGGCCAACGTCCTGACTTTC. Encoded protein: CAWSPGGSGANVLTF.

The genes are TRBV27 and TRBJ2-3; possible D gene TRBD2, 5 bases. V was pared by 5 bases and J by 4 bases, with 19 bases between. In germline, CDR1 is MNHEY, CDR2 SMNVEV (reference sequence). The length of the CDR3 is 16 residues. In nucleotides, the CDR3 is TGTGCCAGCAGTCTTCATGGATCCGGGGTCTCAGATACGCAGTATTTT. It yields the protein CASSLHGSGVSDTQYF.

In this sample, this clone turned up a few times. This chain links TRBV7-8 with TRBJ2-2, with no clear D. Trimming left V 0 bases short and J 1 base short, with 6 bases between. This CDR3 comprises 15 residues. CDR1 and CDR2 from the germline V gene are SGHVS and FQNEAQ. This CDR3 is CASSLASMNTGELFF. The CDR3 nucleotides are TGTGCCAGCAGCTTAGCTTCAATGAACACCGGGGAGCTGTTTTTT. Filled out from reference TRBV7-8 and TRBJ2-2, the complete variable domain reads GAGVSQSPRYKVAKRGQDVALRCDPISGHVSLFWYQQALGQGPEFLTYFQNEAQLDKSGLPSDRFFAERPEGSVSTLKIQRTQQEDSAVYLCASSLASMNTGELFFGEGSRLTVL.

This chain connects TRBV13 to TRBJ2-1, with D possibly TRBD2 on 5 matching bases. Germline V gene sequence: CDR1 PRHDT, CDR2 FYEKMQ (reference sequence). Trimming shortened V by 2 bases and J by 10 bases, and 12 bases separated the two germline ends. The CDR3 covers 13 residues. The CDR3 coding sequence is TGTGCCAGCAGCTTAAGGTTGGAGGCCGAGCAGTTCTTC. This sequence encodes CASSLRLEAEQFF.

This chain uses TRBV28 with TRBJ1-1, with D perhaps TRBD1 (6 bases). This CDR3 is built from 14 residues. Germline CDR1 reads MDHEN; CDR2 reads SYDVKM. V gave up 8 bases and J gave up 5 bases, with 18 bases separating them. The CDR3 sequence is CASPRQGRVTEAFF. The CDR3 region has the DNA TGTGCCAGCCCAAGGCAGGGGCGCGTGACTGAAGCTTTCTTT.

The V call is TRBV4-1, the J call TRBJ2-1; TRBD2 matches 9 bases. Looked up from germline, CDR1 is MGHRA and CDR2 is YSYEKL. This CDR3 region has 17 residues. V shed 3 bases, J shed 6 bases, and the junction held 12 bases outside the gene matches. The CDR3 region has the DNA TGCGCCAGCAGCCATGGCCCTACCTCTAGCGGGACCAATGAGCAGTTCTTC. This translates into CASSHGPTSSGTNEQFF.

A few counts support this clone. The V gene is TRBV4-2, the J gene TRBJ2-2; 10 nucleotides line up with TRBD1. Germline V CDR1 and CDR2: LGHNA, YNFKEQ. The CDR3 consists of 15 residues. V was pared by 4 bases and J by 4 bases, with 3 bases of the junction left unmatched. CDR3 DNA sequence: TGTGCCAGCAGCCCGACAGGGGGCAGCACCGGGGAGCTGTTTTTT. Its translation is CASSPTGGSTGELFF.

The chain uses TRBV14 and TRBJ1-2; 8 bases map to TRBD1. V was pared by 0 bases and J by 14 bases, with 8 bases of the junction left unmatched. Germline V gives CDR1 SGHDN, CDR2 FVKESK. The CDR3 is 13 residues long. CDR3 sequence: CASSQDVWTGLTF. For the CDR3, the DNA is TGTGCCAGCAGCCAAGATGTTTGGACAGGGCTTACCTTC.

This clone was detected only once. The chain recombines TRBV2 with TRBJ2-7; D is ambiguous. Between the trimmed V and J ends, which lost 7 bases and 5 bases, there was a span of 12 bases. The length of the CDR3 is 12 residues. Germline V lookup: CDR1 SNHLY, CDR2 FYNNEI. The chain's CDR3 is CASKTNGNEQYF. In DNA form, the CDR3 reads TGTGCCAGCAAAACTAATGGCAACGAGCAGTACTTC.

This clone was counted between two and nine times. The chain has TRBV30 and TRBJ1-1; possibly TRBD1 for D (5 bases). V lost 1 base and J 4 bases, leaving 7 bases between the germline ends. The CDR3 has 12 residues. Germline V gene sequence: CDR1 GTSNPN, CDR2 SVGIG (reference sequence). This chain's CDR3 is CAWSAGPTEAFF. Written as DNA, the CDR3 is TGTGCCTGGAGTGCAGGGCCCACTGAAGCTTTCTTT.

This clone has only one observation. V usage is TRBV6-5 and J usage is TRBJ1-5; D is unresolved. Per the germline V gene, CDR1 is MNHEY and CDR2 is SVGAGI. The CDR3 spans 15 residues. The V and J ends lost 6 bases and 0 bases respectively, with 12 bases between them. The CDR3 sequence is CASRIREYSNQPQHF. CDR3 sequence (DNA): TGTGCCAGCAGAATTCGAGAGTATAGCAATCAGCCCCAGCATTTT.

This clone occurred a few times. The J gene is TRBJ2-2, the V gene TRBV15; D not resolved. This CDR3 has 13 amino acids. The V end was cut by 1 base, the J end by 5 bases, with 5 bases between. The germline CDR1 and CDR2 sequences are LNHNV and YYDKDF (reference sequence). As DNA, the CDR3 is TGTGCCACCAGCAGAGCCGGGACCGGGGAGCTGTTTTTT. Translation: CATSRAGTGELFF.

This clone appeared a few times. This chain joins TRBV5-1 and TRBJ1-2; 10 positions agree with TRBD1. The V and J ends lost 1 base and 13 bases, in that order; junction bases with no gene match: 10. The CDR3 length is 14 residues. CDR1 SGHRS and CDR2 YFSETQ come from the germline V gene. CDR3 in DNA: TGCGCCAGCAGCTTGAGTGACAGGGGGCGCGGATTCACCTTC. The encoded protein is CASSLSDRGRGFTF.

The V and J genes are TRBV5-6 and TRBJ2-3; 12 bases match TRBD2. J was trimmed by 6 bases and V by 3 bases; bases with no gene match: 5. Germline CDR1 SGHDT, CDR2 YYEEEE. CDR3 length: 15 residues. Here the CDR3 DNA reads TGTGCCAGCAGCTCAGGGACTAGCGGGTCGGATACGCAGTATTTT. Translation: CASSSGTSGSDTQYF.

DNA for the CDR3: TGTGCCAGCAGCCACGTTGGGCCCGGGGAGCTGTTTTTT. Translated: CASSHVGPGELFF. The chain recombines TRBV7-9 with TRBJ2-2; no clear D. The CDR3 is made up of 13 amino acids. Trimming left V 5 bases short and J 6 bases short, with 10 bases between. CDR1 is SEHNR and CDR2 is FQNEAQ in the germline V gene (reference sequence). Based on the CDR3 plus reference TRBV7-9 and TRBJ2-2, the full variable domain is DTGVSQNPRHKITKRGQNVTFRCDPISEHNRLYWYRQTLGQGPEFLTYFQNEAQLEKSRLLSDRFSAERPKGSFSTLEIQRTEQGDSAMYLCASSHVGPGELFFGEGSRLTVL.

This chain uses TRBV7-8 with TRBJ1-2; TRBD1 matches 12 bases. The germline V gene encodes CDR1 SGHVS and CDR2 FQNEAQ. Trimming cost V 5 bases and J 8 bases; bases outside gene matches: 15. The CDR3 spans 17 residues. CDR3 coding DNA: TGTGCCAGCAGCCGGGACAGGGGGCGCGCTTTTCCAAAGGGCTACACCTTC. Encoded protein: CASSRDRGRAFPKGYTF.

CDR3 sequence reads: CASSPTAGMGQPQHF. CDR3 bases: TGTGCCAGCAGTCCCACCGCGGGGATGGGTCAGCCCCAGCATTTT. The chain is built from TRBV5-8 and TRBJ1-5; the D is unclear. Trimming shortened V by 5 bases and J by 6 bases, and 18 bases separated the two germline ends. Germline values: CDR1 SGHTS, CDR2 YDEGEE. The CDR3 covers 15 residues.

The chain joins TRBV4-2 to TRBJ1-2; perhaps TRBD1 as D (5 bases). CDR1 and CDR2 from the germline V gene are LGHNA and YNFKEQ. V lost 0 bases, J lost 1 base, and 9 bases lay in between. The CDR3 length is 15 residues. The CDR3 protein is CASSQDPGNNYGYTF. The CDR3 nucleotides read TGTGCCAGCAGCCAAGATCCAGGGAATAACTATGGCTACACCTTC.

The V gene is TRBV7-2, the J gene TRBJ2-5, with D uncertain. This CDR3 region has 12 residues. Germline-derived CDR1 and CDR2 are SGHTA and FQGNSA. Trimming took 1 base from V and 3 from J, leaving 3 bases between them. CDR3 nucleotide sequence: TGTGCCAGCAGCTTAGTCAAAGAGACCCAGTACTTC. Encoded protein: CASSLVKETQYF.

Ten or more counts support this clone. The rearrangement joins TRBV4-1 to TRBJ2-3, with 7 bases fitting TRBD2. With V trimmed by 0 bases and J by 4 bases, 10 bases remained unmatched. This CDR3 spans 17 amino acids. Germline CDR1 reads MGHRA; CDR2 reads YSYEKL. Here the CDR3 reads CASSQEGIGGSADTQYF. Here the CDR3 DNA reads TGCGCCAGCAGCCAAGAAGGGATCGGCGGGAGTGCAGATACGCAGTATTTT.

The table lists this clone with a few counts. The chain carries TRBV5-1 and TRBJ1-5; 11 positions agree with TRBD1. There are 15 residues in the CDR3. Losses at the gene ends were 5 bases for V and 8 bases for J; bases not matched to a gene: 9. The germline V gene has CDR1 SGHRS and CDR2 YFSETQ. The DNA of the CDR3 is TGCGCCAGCAGTCCTGGACAGGGGGCTTGGGAGCCCCAGCATTTT. Protein: CASSPGQGAWEPQHF.

The chain joins TRBV4-2 to TRBJ2-2, with 8 bases matching TRBD1. The V gene end was trimmed by 8 bases and the J gene end by 16 bases; junction bases not matched to a gene: 9. There are 11 residues in the CDR3. Germline values: CDR1 LGHNA, CDR2 YNFKEQ. CDR3 sequence reads: CASGTGGISFF. The CDR3, as DNA: TGTGCCAGCGGCACAGGGGGTATCTCGTTTTTT.

The rearrangement joins TRBV5-6 to TRBJ2-7; no reliable D call. The V end was cut by 1 base, the J end by 9 bases, with 17 bases between. CDR1 is SGHDT and CDR2 is YYEEEE in the germline V gene. The CDR3 is 14 residues long. The CDR3 bases are TGTGCCAGCAGCTTGACCCGACTGGGTCGAGGGCAGTACTTC. Its protein is CASSLTRLGRGQYF. The full variable domain, completed using reference TRBV5-6 and TRBJ2-7, is DAGVTQSPTHLIKTRGQQVTLRCSPKSGHDTVSWYQQALGQGPQFIFQYYEEEERQRGNFPDRFSGHQFPNYSSELNVNALLLGDSALYLCASSLTRLGRGQYFGPGTRLTVT.

This clone was recorded only once. The rearrangement uses TRBV27 and TRBJ2-5; D possibly corresponds to TRBD1 (6 bases). Germline CDR1 reads MNHEY; CDR2 reads SMNVEV (reference sequence). V lost 1 base and J 3 bases, leaving 12 bases between the germline ends. This CDR3 spans 15 amino acids. CDR3 sequence reads: CASSLYRVGEETQYF. The CDR3 DNA sequence: TGTGCCAGCAGTTTATACAGGGTGGGCGAAGAGACCCAGTACTTC.

This clone was recorded at least ten times. The gene calls are TRBV4-3 and TRBJ2-7, with TRBD2 identical over 8 bases. Trimming removed 1 base from V and 5 bases from J; junction bases left unmatched: 10. Per germline, CDR1 LGHNA and CDR2 YSLEER. This CDR3 is built from 16 residues. CDR3 bases: TGCGCCAGCAGCCAAGCCCACTCGGGAGGGCCCCACGAGCAGTACTTC. It is translated as CASSQAHSGGPHEQYF.